The clone carrying this TCR beta chain was detected a few times. The entry originates in a study of early T cells in non-severe SARS-CoV-2 infection. Germline V gene sequence: CDR1 SGHRS, CDR2 YFSETQ. The CDR3 is 13 residues long. Unmatched junction bases numbered 1, after V lost 2 bases and J lost 6 bases. TCRdb used MiXCR to reprocess the 5' RACE reads, holding one entry per CDR3 protein. The sample yields about 110,000 distinct CDR3 sequences, around an eighth seen once. Sequencing input: whole blood. V and J are TRBV5-1 and TRBJ2-2; TRBD2 aligns across 7 bases. The receptor was derived from an adult who was a healthcare worker with PCR-confirmed SARS-CoV-2 infection or an uninfected control (not recorded which). The CDR3 DNA reads as TGCGCCAGCAGCTTACTAGCGTCCGGGGAGCTGTTTTTT. Protein: CASSLLASGELFF.